These 26 T cell receptor beta chains were sequenced from one sample in a study of technical replicates of blood from a handful of donors. Sequencing used immunoSEQ multiplex PCR; TCRdb keeps in-frame clones, though not all of them. The table has approximately 81,000 clones, about 81% seen once; the top ten hold roughly 4%. Sequencing was performed on PBMCs. These receptors came from a human donor in good health. Some clones in this sample may be carry-over from other donors' samples.

This clone was picked up a small number of times. The chain has TRBV7-6 and TRBJ2-2; 7 nucleotides match TRBD2. CDR3 size: 15 residues. CDR1 SGHVS and CDR2 FNYEAQ come from the germline V gene. Unmatched junction bases numbered 6, after V lost 7 bases and J lost 1 base. The DNA of the CDR3 is TGTGCCAGCACTGCCACGGGAGGGAACACCGGGGAGCTGTTTTTT. This translates into CASTATGGNTGELFF.

This clone has just one count. J is TRBJ1-2 and V is TRBV5-1; TRBD1 agrees at 10 bases. The V segment lost 3 bases and the J segment 7 bases; nucleotides outside the gene matches: 9. CDR3 length equals 15 residues. Germline V lookup: CDR1 SGHRS, CDR2 YFSETQ. The CDR3 region is CASSYRQGADGGYTF. The CDR3 DNA follows: TGCGCCAGCAGCTATCGACAGGGGGCGGACGGTGGCTACACCTTC.

This clone was counted only a few times. V is TRBV5-1 and J is TRBJ2-2, with 13 bases aligning to TRBD2. The ends lost 3 bases at V and 3 bases at J; junction bases unmatched: 8. Germline-derived CDR1 and CDR2 are SGHRS and YFSETQ. The CDR3 totals 18 residues. CDR3 nucleotide sequence: TGCGCCAGCAGCTCCGGACTAGCGGGAGTCGTGTACACCGGGGAGCTGTTTTTT. This sequence encodes CASSSGLAGVVYTGELFF. Combining the CDR3 with reference TRBV5-1 and TRBJ2-2 gives the whole variable domain KAGVTQTPRYLIKTRGQQVTLSCSPISGHRSVSWYQQTPGQGLQFLFEYFSETQRNKGNFPGRFSGRQFSNSRSEMNVSTLELGDSALYLCASSSGLAGVVYTGELFFGEGSRLTVL.

The chain joins TRBV7-8 to TRBJ2-4; possibly TRBD2 for D (5 bases). Germline CDR1 SGHVS, CDR2 FQNEAQ. The CDR3 is made up of 13 amino acids. Trimming cost V 0 bases and J 5 bases, with 5 bases left between them. The chain's CDR3 is CASSLAGENIQYF. The CDR3 DNA reads as TGTGCCAGCAGCTTAGCGGGAGAAAACATTCAGTACTTC.

The chain carries TRBV6-1 and TRBJ1-2; 7 bases are shared with TRBD1. This CDR3 contains 14 residues. J lost 7 bases, V lost 6 bases, and 11 bases had no gene match. Germline lookup yields CDR1 MNHNS and CDR2 SASEGT. CDR3 amino acids: CASRGIGGRGGYTF. The DNA for the CDR3 is TGTGCCAGCAGGGGAATAGGGGGCCGGGGTGGCTACACCTTC.

This clone appeared once. The V gene is TRBV7-9, the J gene TRBJ2-3; D may be TRBD2 (6 bases). CDR1 SEHNR and CDR2 FQNEAQ come from the germline V gene (reference sequence). CDR3 length: 14 amino acids. Trimming took 1 base from V and 12 from J, leaving 17 bases between them. The CDR3 nucleotides are TGTGCCAGCAGCTTAGGGACCTCGAGCGGGCCTCAGTATTTT. Encoded protein: CASSLGTSSGPQYF.

The chain employs TRBV30 and TRBJ1-5; 7 bases agree with TRBD1. V gave up 0 bases and J gave up 2 bases; unmatched junction bases: 4. CDR1 and CDR2 from the germline V gene are GTSNPN and SVGIG (reference sequence). The CDR3 runs 15 residues. CDR3 nucleotides: TGTGCCTGGAGTGTCCCAGGGGGTGGCAATCAGCCCCAGCATTTT. This translates into CAWSVPGGGNQPQHF.

Notes on this clone: Other DNA sequences of this sample code for an identical CDR3. The genes are TRBV7-9 and TRBJ1-1; D remains ambiguous. Germline V gene lookup returns CDR1 SEHNR and CDR2 FQNEAQ (reference sequence). Trimming removed 4 bases from V and 1 base from J, with 7 bases in between. The CDR3 is 13 residues long. The CDR3 DNA is TGTGCCAGCAGCTCGACTGGGAACACTGAAGCTTTCTTT. Encoded protein: CASSSTGNTEAFF.

This chain uses TRBV29-1 with TRBJ2-7; 8 bases match TRBD1. Germline values: CDR1 SQVTM, CDR2 ANQGSEA. V lost 3 bases and J lost 4; bases outside the gene matches: 5. This CDR3 has 13 amino acids. The CDR3 protein is CSVDSGTGYEQYF. CDR3 DNA sequence: TGCAGCGTTGACTCCGGGACAGGATACGAGCAGTACTTC.

There are a few counts of this clone. The chain uses TRBV29-1 and TRBJ1-1, with no clear D. V shed 3 bases and J shed 11 bases, with 19 bases lying between them. Per the germline V gene, CDR1 is SQVTM and CDR2 is ANQGSEA. The CDR3 is made up of 13 amino acids. CDR3 residues: CSVERSRGVNAFF. The DNA for the CDR3 is TGCAGCGTTGAGAGGTCCCGCGGAGTAAACGCTTTCTTT.

The genes are TRBV5-4 and TRBJ1-2; 7 bases are shared with TRBD1. Germline CDR1 and CDR2: SGHNT and YYREEE (reference sequence). The junction had 1 base not matched to a gene; V was cut back by 4 bases and J by 1 base. The CDR3 loop spans 13 amino acids. The CDR3 DNA reads TGTGCCAGCAGCCGGGACAGTAACTATGGCTACACCTTC. Protein product: CASSRDSNYGYTF.

The chain uses TRBV5-5 and TRBJ1-2; D possibly corresponds to TRBD1 (5 bases). V was trimmed by 0 bases and J by 5 bases, leaving 17 bases between them. Germline V gene lookup returns CDR1 SGHKS and CDR2 YYEKEE (reference sequence). This CDR3 is 16 amino acids long. CDR3 coding DNA: TGTGCCAGCAGCTTGGAGTTGCATGGGGGGAGGTATGGCTACACCTTC. Residues: CASSLELHGGRYGYTF.

This sequence joins TRBV4-2 and TRBJ2-3, with D unclear. Deletions cut 0 bases from V and 6 bases from J, with 7 bases between. This CDR3 contains 13 residues. CDR1 LGHNA and CDR2 YNFKEQ come from the germline V gene. This CDR3 is CASSQDPRDTQYF. In DNA form, the CDR3 reads TGTGCCAGCAGCCAAGATCCGAGGGATACGCAGTATTTT.

The V gene is TRBV6-5, the J gene TRBJ2-5, with 9 bases identical to TRBD1. J gave up 5 bases and V 2 bases, and 6 bases lay outside the gene matches. The CDR3 has 15 amino acids. The germline V gene encodes CDR1 MNHEY and CDR2 SVGAGI. The CDR3: CASSYPGQGLETQYF. The CDR3 region has the DNA TGTGCCAGCAGTTACCCGGGACAGGGTTTGGAGACCCAGTACTTC.

This chain joins TRBV4-1 and TRBJ1-6, with D perhaps TRBD1 (5 bases). Per the germline V gene, CDR1 is MGHRA and CDR2 is YSYEKL. Between the trimmed V and J ends, which lost 4 bases and 5 bases, there was a span of 12 bases. The CDR3 extends over 15 amino acids. CDR3 sequence reads: CASSLRGENNSPLHF. The CDR3 DNA is TGCGCCAGCAGCCTGCGGGGCGAGAATAATTCACCCCTCCACTTT.

This chain uses TRBV19 with TRBJ2-2; 12 bases agree with TRBD2. The CDR3 consists of 15 residues. With 6 bases clipped from V and 7 bases from J, the junction kept 6 bases outside the gene matches. From germline, CDR1 is LNHDA and CDR2 SQIVND (reference sequence). Here the CDR3 DNA reads TGTGCCAGTAGGCTAGCGGGAGGGCGTGGCGGGGAGCTGTTTTTT. This codes for CASRLAGGRGGELFF.

Only one count was recorded for this clone. The J gene is TRBJ2-2, the V gene TRBV9; tentatively, D is TRBD2 (5 bases). The germline V and J ends were trimmed by 6 bases and 5 bases, with 11 bases remaining between them. The CDR3 runs 13 residues. CDR1 SGDLS and CDR2 YYNGEE come from the germline V gene. CDR3: CASTEGETGELFF. The CDR3 region has the DNA TGTGCCAGCACAGAGGGAGAGACCGGGGAGCTGTTTTTT.

The chain uses TRBV10-3 and TRBJ1-6, with D maybe TRBD1 (6 bases). Trimming removed 4 bases from V and 11 bases from J, with 12 bases in between. This CDR3 spans 13 amino acids. The germline V gene has CDR1 ENHRY and CDR2 SYGVKD. The DNA of the CDR3 is TGTGCCATCAGTGCACCCGGACAGACACCCCTCCACTTT. It yields the protein CAISAPGQTPLHF.

The count of this clone is one. The chain combines TRBV13 with TRBJ1-4; D unresolved. This CDR3 is built from 14 residues. With 4 bases removed from V and 5 bases from J, the gap between germline ends came to 11 bases. CDR1 and CDR2 from the germline V gene are PRHDT and FYEKMQ (reference sequence). In DNA form, the CDR3 reads TGTGCCAGCAGCTACCGGACGGGGAATGAAAAACTGTTTTTT. This gives the protein CASSYRTGNEKLFF.

The chain has TRBV7-7 and TRBJ2-2; 9 bases line up with TRBD2. Germline CDR1 is SSHAT and CDR2 is FNYEAQ (reference sequence). The CDR3 covers 15 residues. V gave up 1 base and J gave up 5 bases; unmatched junction bases: 2. The CDR3 here is CASSLGREGTGELFF. DNA for the CDR3: TGTGCCAGCAGCTTAGGGCGGGAGGGAACCGGGGAGCTGTTTTTT.

The chain combines TRBV7-9 with TRBJ2-5; TRBD2 aligns across 10 bases. With V trimmed by 8 bases and J by 3 bases, 3 bases remained unmatched. The CDR3 runs to 13 residues. Germline loops: CDR1 SEHNR, CDR2 FQNEAQ (reference sequence). DNA of the CDR3: TGTGCCAGCGAGGGACTAGCGAAAGAGACCCAGTACTTC. It yields the protein CASEGLAKETQYF.

In this sample, this clone turned up a few times. J is TRBJ2-2 and V is TRBV4-1; TRBD1 might be the D (7 bases). Trimming pared 2 bases from V and 5 bases from J, leaving 18 bases between. This CDR3 has 17 amino acids. The germline V gene has CDR1 MGHRA and CDR2 YSYEKL. CDR3 sequence: CASSQRPQGGGTGELFF. CDR3 in DNA: TGCGCCAGCAGCCAAAGACCCCAGGGGGGCGGGACCGGGGAGCTGTTTTTT.

The chain joins TRBV29-1 to TRBJ1-1; D gene uncertain. The V end lost 5 bases, the J end lost 0 bases, and 4 bases lay between the germline ends. The CDR3 has 11 amino acids. Germline lookup yields CDR1 SQVTM and CDR2 ANQGSEA. The chain's CDR3 is CSVSLNTEAFF. The CDR3 nucleotides read TGCAGCGTTTCTTTGAACACTGAAGCTTTCTTT.

CDR3 sequence: CASSREYNEQFF. CDR3 DNA: TGTGCCAGCAGCCGGGAATACAATGAGCAGTTCTTC. The chain has TRBV11-2 and TRBJ2-1; tentatively, D is TRBD2 (5 bases). CDR1 and CDR2 (germline): SGHAT, FQNNGV. The CDR3 has 12 residues. Trimming removed 5 bases from V and 4 bases from J, with 6 bases in between.

This chain joins TRBV9 and TRBJ2-1; 8 bases are a match to TRBD2. This CDR3 contains 16 residues. After removal of 4 bases from V and 7 bases from J, the junction contained 13 bases not matched to a gene. From germline, CDR1 is SGDLS and CDR2 YYNGEE. The chain's CDR3 is CASSTTGTRWGNEQFF. CDR3 coding DNA: TGTGCCAGCAGCACCACCGGGACTAGATGGGGGAATGAGCAGTTCTTC.

The chain carries TRBV15 and TRBJ2-3; 11 nucleotides align to TRBD1. The germline gives CDR1 LNHNV, CDR2 YYDKDF (reference sequence). The CDR3 has 15 residues. With 5 bases clipped from V and 4 bases from J, the junction kept 5 bases outside the gene matches. This CDR3 is CATSARTGGADTQYF. CDR3 sequence (DNA): TGTGCCACCAGCGCAAGGACAGGGGGCGCAGATACGCAGTATTTT.